What follows are 19 T cell receptor beta chains derived from one specimen sequenced in a study of a mutant IDH1 vaccine in newly diagnosed glioma. Time point given: week 11, during vaccination. Each vaccine dose was 300 ug of mutant IDH1 20-mer peptide, with topical imiquimod. Antigens of these TCRs are unknown. Using immunoSEQ multiplex PCR, the repertoire was profiled, and TCRdb retains in-frame clones only, with some absent. This table has around 100,000 clones, under 90% appearing once. The sequencing used PBMCs, collected from a glioma patient whose treatment included an IDH1 peptide vaccine. These receptors were collected from a woman in her 50s with glioma.

CDR3 coding DNA: TGTGCCTGGAGTTTAGGGGGCGCTTCACCCCTCCACTTT. This gives the protein CAWSLGGASPLHF. The rearrangement joins TRBV30 to TRBJ1-6; 7 positions agree with TRBD1. Germline V gene sequence: CDR1 GTSNPN, CDR2 SVGIG (reference sequence). This CDR3 contains 13 residues. V trimming: 2 bases; J trimming: 9 bases; junction bases outside the gene matches: 4.

The sample holds one count of this clone. This rearrangement joins TRBV11-2 to TRBJ1-3; D possibly corresponds to TRBD1 (5 bases). Trimming cost V 1 base and J 2 bases, with 9 bases left between them. The CDR3 loop spans 15 amino acids. The germline V gene has CDR1 SGHAT and CDR2 FQNNGV. CDR3 residues: CASSLGTGPGNTIYF. The CDR3 coding sequence is TGTGCCAGCAGCTTAGGAACAGGCCCTGGAAACACCATATATTTT.

This clone occurred once. The chain recombines TRBV5-1 with TRBJ2-3; D call uncertain. The CDR3 contains 14 residues. CDR1 and CDR2 (germline): SGHRS, YFSETQ. Trimming left V 4 bases short and J 3 bases short, with 12 bases between. The CDR3 sequence: CASSPVRETDTQYF. In DNA form, the CDR3 reads TGCGCCAGCAGCCCCGTGAGAGAGACAGATACGCAGTATTTT.

The chain has TRBV28 and TRBJ2-1; D may be TRBD2 (6 bases). The CDR3 is 14 amino acids. V was clipped by 5 bases and J by 8 bases, with 16 bases between them. Germline values: CDR1 MDHEN, CDR2 SYDVKM. CDR3 amino acids: CASSPSTSLYEQFF. The CDR3 region has the DNA TGTGCCAGCAGTCCGAGTACTAGCCTCTATGAGCAGTTCTTC.

The V call is TRBV5-4, the J call TRBJ1-2; 12 bases align to TRBD1. Per germline, CDR1 SGHNT and CDR2 YYREEE (reference sequence). This CDR3 is built from 16 residues. The ends lost 4 bases at V and 4 bases at J; junction bases unmatched: 8. The CDR3 spells CASSRGGQGAAYGYTF. The CDR3 DNA sequence: TGTGCCAGCAGCCGAGGGGGACAGGGGGCAGCCTATGGCTACACCTTC.

The CDR3, as DNA: TGTGCCAGCAGCTTGGGCGGTAACACCGGGGAGCTGTTTTTT. Its protein is CASSLGGNTGELFF. The chain uses TRBV11-3 and TRBJ2-2; D gene ambiguous. Germline V CDR1 and CDR2: SGHNT, YENEEA. Trimming removed 3 bases at V and 2 bases at J, with 7 bases between. CDR3 length equals 14 residues.

The chain links TRBV10-1 to TRBJ2-3; D unresolved. This CDR3 has 13 amino acids. V was pared by 2 bases and J by 3 bases, with 6 bases between. In germline, CDR1 is WNHNN, CDR2 SYGVQD (reference sequence). The CDR3 DNA reads as TGCGCCAGCAGTGAGGGGTGGACAGATACGCAGTATTTT. Encoded protein: CASSEGWTDTQYF.

This clone was seen a handful of times. The chain couples TRBV5-1 to TRBJ1-5; no firm D call. CDR1 and CDR2 from the germline V gene are SGHRS and YFSETQ. Trimming removed 4 bases from V and 7 bases from J, with 15 bases in between. CDR3 size: 14 residues. DNA for the CDR3: TGCGCCAGCAGCCCAGTAGGCGGGGAACAGCCCCAGCATTTT. Its translation is CASSPVGGEQPQHF.

For this clone: In the same sample, other DNA sequences code for this CDR3. The chain couples TRBV27 to TRBJ2-2; no clear D gene. CDR1 and CDR2 (germline): MNHEY, SMNVEV (reference sequence). The CDR3 runs 12 residues. The V end was cut by 1 base, the J end by 6 bases, with 3 bases between. The CDR3 nucleotides are TGTGCCAGCAGTTTATACGCCGGGGAGCTGTTTTTT. It translates to CASSLYAGELFF.

The CDR3 DNA sequence: TGTGCCAGCAGCTTAGGCCTAGCGGGATATGTCACCTACAATGAGCAGTTCTTC. This encodes CASSLGLAGYVTYNEQFF. The chain combines TRBV7-8 with TRBJ2-1, with 9 bases matching TRBD2. Trimming took 1 base from V and 2 from J; bases not matched to a gene: 9. The germline V gene encodes CDR1 SGHVS and CDR2 FQNEAQ. The CDR3 loop spans 18 amino acids.

The rearrangement uses TRBV5-8 and TRBJ2-2, with 7 bases lining up with TRBD1. CDR3 length: 16 amino acids. V gave up 4 bases and J gave up 1 base; unmatched junction bases: 7. CDR1 and CDR2 (germline): SGHTS, YDEGEE. The CDR3 nucleotides are TGTGCCAGCAGCCTTGGACAGGTTCTGAACACCGGGGAGCTGTTTTTT. Encoded protein: CASSLGQVLNTGELFF.

V is TRBV20-1 and J is TRBJ2-7, with a possible D match to TRBD1 (6 bases). From germline, CDR1 is DFQATT and CDR2 SNEGSKA (reference sequence). V was cut by 6 bases and J by 4 bases, with 10 bases left in between. The CDR3 is made up of 11 amino acids. The CDR3 spells CSASDRYEQYF. The CDR3 DNA follows: TGCAGTGCCTCGGACAGATACGAGCAGTACTTC.

The chain couples TRBV9 to TRBJ2-3; 7 positions match TRBD2. Germline V lookup: CDR1 SGDLS, CDR2 YYNGEE. The V segment lost 1 base and the J segment 2 bases; nucleotides outside the gene matches: 4. This CDR3 comprises 15 residues. The CDR3 DNA sequence: TGTGCCAGCAGCGTACGAGCGGGAATCACAGATACGCAGTATTTT. It specifies CASSVRAGITDTQYF.

The chain recombines TRBV5-1 with TRBJ2-3, with D tentatively TRBD2 (6 bases). This CDR3 has 17 residues. V was clipped by 2 bases and J by 0 bases, with 16 bases between them. Germline CDR1 SGHRS, CDR2 YFSETQ. The DNA for the CDR3 is TGCGCCAGCAGCTTTTTGGAGGGTTTGGGAAGCACAGATACGCAGTATTTT. This encodes CASSFLEGLGSTDTQYF.

This clone was found many times. This sequence joins TRBV20-1 and TRBJ1-5; D perhaps matches TRBD1 (5 bases). This CDR3 comprises 11 residues. V was clipped by 3 bases and J by 9 bases, with 9 bases between them. Germline V CDR1 and CDR2: DFQATT, SNEGSKA (reference sequence). The DNA of the CDR3 is TGCAGTGCTAGCGACGGGGGGCCCCAGCATTTT. This sequence encodes CSASDGGPQHF.

The rearrangement uses TRBV28 and TRBJ1-3, with D maybe TRBD1 (5 bases). Germline CDR1 and CDR2: MDHEN and SYDVKM. V was shortened by 6 bases and J by 0 bases, with 12 bases between the two germline ends. The CDR3 sequence is 15 residues long. CDR3 nucleotides: TGTGCCAGCAGACCTGACAGCAACTCTGGAAACACCATATATTTT. Protein sequence: CASRPDSNSGNTIYF. The complete variable domain, with remaining parts taken from reference TRBV28 and TRBJ1-3, reads DVKVTQSSRYLVKRTGEKVFLECVQDMDHENMFWYRQDPGLGLRLIYFSYDVKMKEKGDIPEGYSVSREKKERFSLILESASTNQTSMYLCASRPDSNSGNTIYFGEGSWLTVV.

The chain is built from TRBV10-3 and TRBJ2-1; D not resolved. Between the trimmed V and J ends, which lost 1 base and 5 bases, there was a span of 6 bases. The CDR3 sequence is 13 residues long. The germline gives CDR1 ENHRY, CDR2 SYGVKD. The CDR3 DNA sequence: TGTGCCATCAGTGAGTTTCAACACAATGAGCAGTTCTTC. Translating it yields CAISEFQHNEQFF.

The chain carries TRBV5-1 and TRBJ2-7; either TRBD1 or TRBD2 may fit D (6 bases each). Trimming removed 0 bases from V and 5 bases from J, with 15 bases in between. The CDR3 extends over 15 amino acids. CDR1 is SGHRS and CDR2 is YFSETQ in the germline V gene. The CDR3 nucleotides read TGCGCCAGCAGCTTGGTGGAGGGGGGTTCCCACGAGCAGTACTTC. Protein: CASSLVEGGSHEQYF. The full variable domain, rest sourced from reference TRBV5-1 and TRBJ2-7, is KAGVTQTPRYLIKTRGQQVTLSCSPISGHRSVSWYQQTPGQGLQFLFEYFSETQRNKGNFPGRFSGRQFSNSRSEMNVSTLELGDSALYLCASSLVEGGSHEQYFGPGTRLTVT.

The chain joins TRBV2 to TRBJ2-2; possibly TRBD1 or TRBD2 for D (5 bases each). The CDR3 contains 18 residues. Per germline, CDR1 SNHLY and CDR2 FYNNEI. V was clipped by 2 bases and J by 1 base, with 17 bases between them. This CDR3 reads CASSEFPRDLWNTGELFF. In DNA form, the CDR3 reads TGTGCCAGCAGTGAATTCCCCCGGGACCTCTGGAACACCGGGGAGCTGTTTTTT.